Given below is one TCR beta chain in context. The antigen is unknown. This record comes from a study of cytomegalovirus exposure and HLA in healthy donors. Study-wide background: When over 300 donors were genotyped, just over 80% of them were found to fall in the Caucasian-associated ancestry cluster.

CDR1 and CDR2 (germline): SEHNR, FQNEAQ (reference sequence). The CDR3 contains 13 residues. V was cut by 5 bases and J by 8 bases, with 13 bases left in between. Study-wide results and limits: A later analysis linked a missense variant in DCLRE1C to the trimming of TCR beta V and J genes. HLA restriction was apparent for most CMV-associated TCR beta chains in a later analysis. According to an earlier analysis, most TCR beta V segments yielded productive rearrangements about 90% or about 30% of the time.

The PCR contained 60 Vbeta and 13 Jbeta primers. Clones were sequenced by immunoSEQ multiplex PCR, and TCRdb holds only the in-frame ones, with some missing. The profile covers approximately 140,000 clones, with over 70% appearing a single time and about 5% taken by the ten largest. This chain connects TRBV7-9 to TRBJ2-1, with D perhaps TRBD2 (5 bases). Sequences were obtained from PBMCs. The receptor's source is a male donor in good health and CMV-seronegative. CDR3 DNA sequence: TGTGCCAGCAGCCCCCGCGGGCGTGATGAGCAGTTCTTC. This translates into CASSPRGRDEQFF.